These 6 T cell receptor beta chains came from one sample sequenced in a study of T cells after yellow fever vaccination. A single record per CDR3 protein comes from TCRdb applying MiXCR to the 5' RACE reads. The sample lists roughly 140,000 distinct CDR3 sequences, about 7.7% occurring once. Here the sequenced sample was CD4+ T cells sorted from PBMCs, taken 5 days after the yellow fever booster vaccination. The source is a man aged 30 to 39 who received the YFV17D yellow fever vaccine.

The sample holds many counts of this clonotype. The V and J genes are TRBV20-1 and TRBJ2-5; no reliable D call. Germline V gives CDR1 DFQATT, CDR2 SNEGSKA (reference sequence). The CDR3 length is 14 residues. Trimming left V 5 bases short and J 5 bases short, with 18 bases between. The CDR3 protein is CSAQRWTSRETQYF. CDR3 DNA sequence: TGCAGTGCTCAACGTTGGACCTCACGGGAGACCCAGTACTTC.

This clonotype was recorded many times. The chain joins TRBV28 to TRBJ2-3, with 9 bases that match TRBD2. Germline assignment: CDR1 MDHEN and CDR2 SYDVKM. This CDR3 has 15 amino acids. The trim removed 9 bases at V and 7 bases at J, leaving 14 bases unmatched. The CDR3 DNA is TGTGCCAGTCAGACGGGCGGGAGGGCCGCGAATACGCAGTATTTT. Translating it yields CASQTGGRAANTQYF. Using reference TRBV28 and TRBJ2-3 for the parts outside the CDR3, the full variable domain is DVKVTQSSRYLVKRTGEKVFLECVQDMDHENMFWYRQDPGLGLRLIYFSYDVKMKEKGDIPEGYSVSREKKERFSLILESASTNQTSMYLCASQTGGRAANTQYFGPGTRLTVL.

This clonotype was observed at least ten times. The chain links TRBV20-1 to TRBJ2-1; no reliable D call. The CDR3 loop spans 11 amino acids. V lost 5 bases to trimming and J lost 8 bases, with 10 bases between them. Germline V gene sequence: CDR1 DFQATT, CDR2 SNEGSKA (reference sequence). The CDR3 spells CSASTRDEQFF. Written as DNA, the CDR3 is TGCAGTGCTTCCACGCGCGATGAGCAGTTCTTC.

This clonotype was observed many times. The J gene is TRBJ2-1, the V gene TRBV5-1; 15 bases fit TRBD2. Trimming at V came to 0 bases and at J to 8 bases, leaving 3 bases not matched to a gene. The CDR3 loop spans 16 amino acids. Germline values: CDR1 SGHRS, CDR2 YFSETQ. CDR3 amino acids: CASSLAGLAGGDEQFF. The CDR3 DNA follows: TGCGCCAGCAGCTTGGCCGGACTAGCGGGAGGGGATGAGCAGTTCTTC.

The chain uses TRBV4-3 and TRBJ2-7; 10 bases match TRBD2. V shed 4 bases and J 3 bases; nucleotides not matched to a gene: 12. Per germline, CDR1 LGHNA and CDR2 YSLEER. The CDR3 is made up of 17 amino acids. This chain's CDR3 is CASSRVTAGGFYYEQYF. For the CDR3, the DNA is TGCGCCAGCAGCCGAGTTACAGCGGGAGGGTTCTACTACGAGCAGTACTTC.

This clonotype was recorded at least ten times. The chain has TRBV20-1 and TRBJ1-5; a weak D match, TRBD1 (5 bases). CDR3 length: 13 residues. Germline-derived CDR1 and CDR2 are DFQATT and SNEGSKA (reference sequence). V was shortened by 6 bases and J by 3 bases, with 12 bases between the two germline ends. The CDR3 region has the DNA TGCAGTGCCAATGACGGGGCCAATCAGCCCCAGCATTTT. It specifies CSANDGANQPQHF.